Listed below are T cell receptor beta chains from one sample, sequenced in a study of T cells in Graves' hyperthyroidism and ophthalmopathy. MiXCR, applied by TCRdb to the multiplex PCR reads, yields one record per CDR3 protein. The sample lists a few hundred thousand distinct CDR3 sequences, just over 45% occurring once. Sequencing input: peripheral blood or thyroid tissue (not recorded which). The receptors come from a woman younger than 30 with Graves' hyperthyroidism. The CDR3 runs from the conserved cysteine through the conserved F or W. D genes are given only for firm matches. Size tells how often a clone was seen (once, few, many) or the class of an expanded clone, and some rows leave it out.

J | V | size | D | DNA | CDR3
TRBJ2-7 | TRBV7-4 | - | - | TGTGCCAGCAGCTTACGGGGTCAGGCCTACGAGCAGTACTTC | CASSLRGQAYEQYF
TRBJ2-3 | TRBV20-1 | - | TRBD1 | TGCAGTGCTAGAGGTAGTGGACAGGGAAGCACAGATACGCAGTATTTT | CSARGSGQGSTDTQYF
TRBJ2-3 | TRBV9 | - | TRBD1 | TGTGCCAGCAGCCCATGGAAGGGGGCGACAGATACGCAGTATTTT | CASSPWKGATDTQYF
TRBJ1-1 | TRBV5-6 | many | - | TGTGCCAGCAGCTTGTTTCGACAGCGGGGCACTGAAGCTTTCTTT | CASSLFRQRGTEAFF
TRBJ1-6 | TRBV15 | - | TRBD1 | TGTGCCACCAGCAGAGGGACAGGGCGGTCACCCCCACACTTT | CATSRGTGRSPPHF
TRBJ1-2 | TRBV5-5 | - | - | TGTGCCAGCAGCTCTCCTTTTAAGGGCTACTATGGCTACACCTTC | CASSSPFKGYYGYTF
TRBJ1-2 | TRBV7-9 | few | - | TGTGCCAGCAGCTTCCAGAACGGAGCTAACTATGGCTACACCTTC | CASSFQNGANYGYTF
TRBJ1-4 | TRBV7-8 | - | TRBD1 | TGTGCCAGCAGGCCGACAGGGGTGACTAATGAAAAACTGTTTTTT | CASRPTGVTNEKLFF
TRBJ1-4 | TRBV20-1 | many | TRBD1 | TGCAGTGCTAGAGCCCGGGGGCAGGGGGCGTTTGAAAAACTGTTTTTT | CSARARGQGAFEKLFF
TRBJ2-7 | TRBV5-4 | many | TRBD2 | TGTGCCAGCAGCTCAGCCCGGACTAGCGGGATATACGAGCAGTACTTC | CASSSARTSGIYEQYF
TRBJ2-5 | TRBV7-9 | many | TRBD2 | TGTGCCAGCAGCTTAGCGAGTTTGACTAGCGGGAGTCAAGAGACCCAGTACTTC | CASSLASLTSGSQETQYF
TRBJ2-7 | TRBV12-5 | - | TRBD2 | TGTGCTAGTGGTTTGGTACGGGGGGGGAGTCCTGATGGGGTCTACGAGCAGTACTTC | CASGLVRGGSPDGVYEQYF
TRBJ2-7 | TRBV20-1 | - | - | TGCAGTGCTAGAGGGGACGTCTCCCCCTACGAGCAGTACTTC | CSARGDVSPYEQYF
TRBJ2-2 | TRBV20-1 | many | TRBD2 | TGCAGTGCTAGACCGAGCGGGAGAAGTACCGGGGAGCTGTTTTTT | CSARPSGRSTGELFF
TRBJ2-6 | TRBV29-1 | - | - | TGCAGCGTTTTGGAAGGGGGGAACTCTGGGGCCAACGTCCTGACTTTC | CSVLEGGNSGANVLTF
TRBJ1-4 | TRBV24-1 | - | TRBD1 | TGTGCCAGCAGCAAGGGGGCAGGGTATAATGAAAAACTGTTTTTT | CASSKGAGYNEKLFF
TRBJ2-2 | TRBV6-1 | - | TRBD1 | TGTGCCAGCAGTTACGTAGGGACAGGGGGCCGAAGCACCGGGGAGCTGTTTTTT | CASSYVGTGGRSTGELFF
TRBJ2-7 | TRBV2 | - | TRBD2 | TGTGCCAGCAGTGTTACTAGCGGGAGGGGGTACGAGCAGTACTTC | CASSVTSGRGYEQYF
TRBJ1-5 | TRBV9 | many | - | TGTGCCAGCAGTAATAGCAATCAGCCCCAGCATTTT | CASSNSNQPQHF
TRBJ1-4 | TRBV18 | - | - | TGTGCCAGCTCACGGTCAACTAATGAAAAACTGTTTTTT | CASSRSTNEKLFF
TRBJ2-5 | TRBV10-3 | - | - | TGTGCCATCAGCGGGAATCAAGAGACCCAGTACTTC | CAISGNQETQYF
TRBJ1-2 | TRBV12-3/TRBV12-4 | many | TRBD1 | TGTGCCAGCACCCACAGGGGCAGGGCAGGGACAGCCTATGGCTACACCTTC | CASTHRGRAGTAYGYTF
TRBJ2-5 | TRBV7-8 | - | TRBD2 | TGTGCCAGCACCCCGACCCGACTAGCGGCCCAGTACTTC | CASTPTRLAAQYF
TRBJ1-3 | TRBV7-3 | - | TRBD1 | TGTGCCAGCAGCTTCTTAGCGGGACAGCGAAACACCATATATTTT | CASSFLAGQRNTIYF
TRBJ2-5 | TRBV24-1 | many | - | TGTGCCACCAGTGCGGTCTGGGACGAAGAGACCCAGTACTTC | CATSAVWDEETQYF
TRBJ2-2 | TRBV7-7 | - | TRBD2 | TGTGCCAGCAGCGGGCGGACTAGCGGGAGGAACACCGGGGAGCTGTTTTTT | CASSGRTSGRNTGELFF
TRBJ1-5 | TRBV5-6 | many | - | TGTGCCAGCACCCGTCTCAATCAGCCCCAGCATTTT | CASTRLNQPQHF
TRBJ1-2 | TRBV3-1 | - | - | TGTGCCAGCAGCCTCGGACCGGGGGTCCCTAACTATGGCTACACCTTC | CASSLGPGVPNYGYTF
TRBJ2-3 | TRBV7-2 | once | - | TGCGCCAGCAGCCAAGATTCTTGGACAGATACGCAGTATTTT | CASSQDSWTDTQYF